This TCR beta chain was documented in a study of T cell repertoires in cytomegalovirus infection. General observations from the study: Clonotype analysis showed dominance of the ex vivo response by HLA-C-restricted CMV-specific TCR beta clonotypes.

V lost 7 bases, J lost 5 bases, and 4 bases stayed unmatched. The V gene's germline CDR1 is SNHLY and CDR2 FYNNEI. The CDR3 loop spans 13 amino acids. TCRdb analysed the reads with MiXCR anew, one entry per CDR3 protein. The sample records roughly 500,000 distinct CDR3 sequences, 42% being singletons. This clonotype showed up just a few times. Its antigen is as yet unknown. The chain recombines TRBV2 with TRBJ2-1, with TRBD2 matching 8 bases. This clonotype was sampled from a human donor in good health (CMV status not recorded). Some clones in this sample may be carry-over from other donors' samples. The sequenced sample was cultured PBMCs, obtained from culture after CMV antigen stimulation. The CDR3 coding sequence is TGTGCCAGCAAGGCTAGCGGGCACAATGAGCAGTTCTTC. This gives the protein CASKASGHNEQFF.